This TCR beta chain appears in the sequencing data of a study of blood T cell repertoires in COVID-19. Study context: Some COVID-19 samples were acute and others convalescent; all came from the United States, Italy and Spain. In each case, the material was cDNA or gDNA derived from T cells, B-cell-depleted T cells, or PBMCs.

Losses at the gene ends were 0 bases for V and 1 base for J; bases not matched to a gene: 0. Germline V gives CDR1 LGHNA, CDR2 YNFKEQ. The CDR3 is made up of 16 amino acids. Original methodology: Reference gene primer amplification in the assay estimated nucleated cell counts. Assay used: immunoSEQ multiplex PCR; TCRdb lists only in-frame clones, some missing. That table furnishes V, J and clone size, whereas the DNA furnished D and trimming. This table has 180,000 or so clones, roughly 80% appearing once. The TCR sequence derives from a human donor with acute or convalescent COVID-19. The donor label of this sample is uncertain. The chain has TRBV4-2 and TRBJ2-3; 11 bases agree with TRBD2. The sample taken for sequencing was peripheral blood. This CDR3 is CASSQELAGGTDTQYF. The CDR3 DNA sequence: TGTGCCAGCAGCCAAGAACTAGCGGGGGGCACAGATACGCAGTATTTT.